Listed here is a single T cell receptor beta chain. What antigen it recognizes has not been identified. No base quality information exists; no much larger clone differs at one position. TCRbeta CDR3 regions were amplified from genomic DNA by means of the immunoSEQ Assay, a bias-controlled multiplex PCR. Per the source publication's procedure: Nucleated cell counts per sample were estimated from amplification of reference gene primers within the assay. Sequence reads were collapsed and filtered to measure the absolute abundance of every unique TCRbeta CDR3 rearrangement. For each sample, productive Simpson clonality was calculated as the square root of Simpson's diversity index across productive rearrangements. This is the immuneACCESS table as TCRdb keeps it, with only in-frame sequences that have V and J called. A part of the clones is gone; compared with another copy, unresolved V genes explain less than half, and the rest is unexplained. That table is the source of V, J and clone size, and D and trimming were worked out from the DNA. This sample lists about 110,000 clones; 84% were detected once. The ten largest make up roughly 4.4% of the sample.

These data belong to a study of blood T cell repertoires in COVID-19 (dated by TCRdb to the early 2020s). Study-level background: The collaborator samples originated in the United States, Italy and Spain and spanned the acute and convalescent phases of COVID-19. The prospective study material was composed of cDNA or gDNA derived from T cells, B-cell-depleted T cells, or PBMCs. Subjects who had been exposed to COVID-19, were actively infected with it, or had recovered from it provided the deeply sampled blood TCRbeta repertoires that made up the dataset. The repertoires were made available in a free public database intended to serve as a resource for research on the immune response to SARS-CoV-2. Samples came from the ongoing ImmuneRACE study (first 160 participants) plus 1,254 subjects from 6 global collaborators. A de-identified subject ID, COVID-19 status, age in years and sex were almost always included in the sample metadata. Where available, HLA class I and class II types were obtained from metadata supplied by the sample provider rather than from assay-based typing. What the research found in general, with its limitations: The quantity of clinical and demographic metadata differed by source and by participant and was supplied without curation.

Trimming removed 5 bases from V and 3 bases from J; the gene matches leave 6 bases unexplained. The CDR3 runs 15 amino acids, cysteine and phenylalanine included. Of the read, only the CDR3 DNA is kept; its 45 bases are in frame from base 1. The germline V gene (reference sequence) yields SSHAT for CDR1 and FNYEAQ for CDR2. Whole blood was collected in K2EDTA tubes by collaborating institutions according to the institutions' own protocols. Collaborator samples were shipped for TCRbeta analysis as frozen whole blood, isolated PBMCs, or DNA extracted from either sample type. The chain links TRBV7-7 with TRBJ2-1; TRBD2 lines up with 8 middle nucleotides. Sequencing was carried out using peripheral blood. This TCR came from a human donor in a cohort sampled during active COVID-19. DNA sequence: TGTGCCAGCAGCCCAGGGGCGGGAGGCTACAATGAGCAGTTCTTC. It codes for CASSPGAGGYNEQFF.